This T cell receptor beta chain was recorded in a study of blood T cell repertoires in COVID-19 (TCRdb year 2020). Describing the broader study: Collaborator samples came from the United States, Italy and Spain and covered acute and convalescent phases of COVID-19. Nearly every sample came with metadata listing a de-identified subject ID, COVID-19 status, age in years and sex. Samples were obtained from the ongoing ImmuneRACE study (first 160 participants) and from about 1,300 subjects provided by 6 global collaborators. Where HLA class I and class II types were available, the types were taken from metadata supplied by the sample provider, not from assay-based typing. The prospective study material was composed of cDNA or gDNA derived from T cells, B-cell-depleted T cells, or PBMCs. Deeply sampled blood TCRbeta repertoires from subjects exposed to, actively infected with, or recovered from COVID-19 were included in the dataset. The repertoires were released in a freely available public database meant as a resource for research on the immune response to SARS-CoV-2. General conclusions and limits of the study: The quantity of clinical and demographic metadata differed by source and by participant and was supplied without curation.

The immunoSEQ Assay, a bias-controlled multiplex PCR, was used to amplify TCRbeta CDR3 regions from genomic DNA. Concerning the study's data processing: Nucleated cell counts per sample were estimated from amplification of reference gene primers within the assay. To quantify the absolute abundance of each unique TCRbeta CDR3 rearrangement, sequence reads were collapsed and filtered. For each sample, productive Simpson clonality was calculated as the square root of Simpson's diversity index across productive rearrangements. What TCRdb holds here is the immuneACCESS table cut down to in-frame rearrangements. Part of the clones is not present; checked against another copy, under half of the missing clones reflect an unresolved V gene, and the others are unexplained. That table supplies the V and J calls and clone size; D and trimming were determined from the DNA. For this sample there are around 70,000 clones; roughly 90% appear just once. 1.4% to 1.5% of the sample belongs to the ten largest clones.

Each collaborating institution followed its own protocols to collect whole blood in K2EDTA tubes. For TCRbeta analysis, collaborators shipped samples as frozen whole blood, isolated PBMCs, or DNA extracted from either of those sample types. Measured from the cysteine to the phenylalanine, the CDR3 is 15 residues long. Only CDR3 DNA is held: 45 bases, read in frame from base 1. Germline trimming amounts to 4 bases on V and 1 base on J, with 4 as the count of junction bases outside the gene matches. CDR1 and CDR2 (SGHRS, YFSETQ) derive from the germline V gene. Concerning this clone itself: Its antigen remains unidentified. Per-base qualities were not stored, and no clone one base away is much larger.

What was sequenced was peripheral blood. This chain is built from TRBV5-1 and TRBJ2-1; 8 bases in the junction line up with TRBD2. The origin of this receptor is a man in his fifties with acute or convalescent COVID-19. The nucleotide sequence reads TGCGCCAGCAGCGTCGGGAGGGAATCCTACAATGAGCAGTTCTTC. Translated, it gives CASSVGRESYNEQFF.